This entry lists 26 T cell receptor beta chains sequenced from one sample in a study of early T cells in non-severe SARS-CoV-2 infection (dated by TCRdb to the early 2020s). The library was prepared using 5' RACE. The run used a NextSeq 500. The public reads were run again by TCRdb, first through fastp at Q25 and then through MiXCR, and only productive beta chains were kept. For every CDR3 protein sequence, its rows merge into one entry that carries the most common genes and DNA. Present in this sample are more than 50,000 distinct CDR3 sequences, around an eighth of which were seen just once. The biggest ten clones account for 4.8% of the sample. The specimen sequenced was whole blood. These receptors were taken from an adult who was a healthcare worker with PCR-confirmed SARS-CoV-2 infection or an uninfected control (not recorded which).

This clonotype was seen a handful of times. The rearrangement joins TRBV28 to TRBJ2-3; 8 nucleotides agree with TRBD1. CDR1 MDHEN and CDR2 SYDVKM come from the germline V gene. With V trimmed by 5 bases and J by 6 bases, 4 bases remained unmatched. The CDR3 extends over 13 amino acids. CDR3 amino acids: CASSPQGADTQYF. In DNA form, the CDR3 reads TGTGCCAGCAGTCCCCAGGGGGCGGATACGCAGTATTTT.

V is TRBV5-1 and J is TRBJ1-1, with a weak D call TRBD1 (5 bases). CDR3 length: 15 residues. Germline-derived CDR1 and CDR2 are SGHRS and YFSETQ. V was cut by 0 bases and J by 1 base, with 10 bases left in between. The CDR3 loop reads CASSLDSGRNTEAFF. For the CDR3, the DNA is TGCGCCAGCAGCTTGGATTCAGGGAGGAACACTGAAGCTTTCTTT.

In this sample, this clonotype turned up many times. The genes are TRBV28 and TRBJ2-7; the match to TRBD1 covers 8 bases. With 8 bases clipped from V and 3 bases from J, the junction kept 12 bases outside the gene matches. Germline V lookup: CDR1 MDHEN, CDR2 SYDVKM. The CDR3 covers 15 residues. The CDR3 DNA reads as TGTGCCAGCGCCCCATGGACAGGGAGAGGCTACGAGCAGTACTTC. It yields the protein CASAPWTGRGYEQYF. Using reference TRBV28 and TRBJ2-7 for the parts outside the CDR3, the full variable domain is DVKVTQSSRYLVKRTGEKVFLECVQDMDHENMFWYRQDPGLGLRLIYFSYDVKMKEKGDIPEGYSVSREKKERFSLILESASTNQTSMYLCASAPWTGRGYEQYFGPGTRLTVT.

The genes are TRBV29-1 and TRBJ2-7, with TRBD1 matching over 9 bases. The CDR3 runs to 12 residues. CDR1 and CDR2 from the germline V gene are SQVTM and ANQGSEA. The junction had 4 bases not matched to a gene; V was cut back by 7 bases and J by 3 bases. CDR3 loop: CSGQGENYEQYF. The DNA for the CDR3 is TGCAGCGGACAGGGGGAAAACTACGAGCAGTACTTC.

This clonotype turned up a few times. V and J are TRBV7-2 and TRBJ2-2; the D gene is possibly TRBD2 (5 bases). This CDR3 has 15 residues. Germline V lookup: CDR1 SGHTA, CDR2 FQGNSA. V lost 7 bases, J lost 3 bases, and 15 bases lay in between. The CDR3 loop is CASTTHRADTGELFF. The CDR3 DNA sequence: TGTGCCAGCACCACCCACCGAGCGGACACCGGGGAGCTGTTTTTT.

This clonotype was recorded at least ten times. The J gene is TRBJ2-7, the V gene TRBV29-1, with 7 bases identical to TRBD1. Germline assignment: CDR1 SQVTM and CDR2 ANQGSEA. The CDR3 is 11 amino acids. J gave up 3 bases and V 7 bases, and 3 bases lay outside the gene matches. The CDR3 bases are TGCAGCGCCCGGGACAGCTACGAGCAGTACTTC. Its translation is CSARDSYEQYF.

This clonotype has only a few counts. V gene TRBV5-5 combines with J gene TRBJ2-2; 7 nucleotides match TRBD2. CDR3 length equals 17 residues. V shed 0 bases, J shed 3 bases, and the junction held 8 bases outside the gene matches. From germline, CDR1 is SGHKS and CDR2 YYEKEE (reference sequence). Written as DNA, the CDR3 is TGTGCCAGCAGCTTGGCCTTGGCGGGAGTTCACACCGGGGAGCTGTTTTTT. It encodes CASSLALAGVHTGELFF.

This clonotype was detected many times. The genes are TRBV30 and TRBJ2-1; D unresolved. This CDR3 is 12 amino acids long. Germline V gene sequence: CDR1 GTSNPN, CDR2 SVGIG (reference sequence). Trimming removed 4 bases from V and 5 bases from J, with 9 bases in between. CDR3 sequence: CAWTFSHNEQFF. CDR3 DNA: TGTGCCTGGACCTTTTCCCACAATGAGCAGTTCTTC.

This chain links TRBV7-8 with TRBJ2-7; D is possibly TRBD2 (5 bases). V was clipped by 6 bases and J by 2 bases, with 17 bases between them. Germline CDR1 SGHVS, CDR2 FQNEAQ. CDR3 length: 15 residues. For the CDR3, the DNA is TGTGCCAGCAGTTCCCAGGTCGGGGTAACCTACGAGCAGTACTTC. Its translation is CASSSQVGVTYEQYF.

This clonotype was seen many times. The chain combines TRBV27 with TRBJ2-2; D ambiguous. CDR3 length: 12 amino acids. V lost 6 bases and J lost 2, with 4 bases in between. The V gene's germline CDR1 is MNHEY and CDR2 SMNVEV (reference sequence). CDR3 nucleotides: TGTGCCAGCAGCGTTAACACCGGGGAGCTGTTTTTT. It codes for CASSVNTGELFF.

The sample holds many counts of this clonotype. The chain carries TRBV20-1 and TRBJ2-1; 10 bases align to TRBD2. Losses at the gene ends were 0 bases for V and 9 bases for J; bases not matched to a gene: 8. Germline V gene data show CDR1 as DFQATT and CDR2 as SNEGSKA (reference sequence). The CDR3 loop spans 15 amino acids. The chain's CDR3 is CSARDRVAGGVEQFF. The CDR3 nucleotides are TGCAGTGCTAGAGATAGGGTAGCGGGAGGAGTTGAGCAGTTCTTC.

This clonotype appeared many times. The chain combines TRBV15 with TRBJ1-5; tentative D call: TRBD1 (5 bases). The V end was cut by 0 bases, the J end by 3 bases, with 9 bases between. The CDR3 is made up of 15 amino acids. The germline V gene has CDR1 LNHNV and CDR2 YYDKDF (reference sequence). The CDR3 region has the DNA TGTGCCACCAGCAGAGATTGGGGGACCAATCAGCCCCAGCATTTT. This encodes CATSRDWGTNQPQHF.

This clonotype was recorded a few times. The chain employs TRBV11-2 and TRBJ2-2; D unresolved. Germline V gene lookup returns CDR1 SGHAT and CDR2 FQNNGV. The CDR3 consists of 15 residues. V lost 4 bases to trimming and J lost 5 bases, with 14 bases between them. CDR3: CASSYGRLGTGELFF. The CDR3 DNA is TGTGCCAGCAGCTACGGGCGATTGGGGACCGGGGAGCTGTTTTTT.

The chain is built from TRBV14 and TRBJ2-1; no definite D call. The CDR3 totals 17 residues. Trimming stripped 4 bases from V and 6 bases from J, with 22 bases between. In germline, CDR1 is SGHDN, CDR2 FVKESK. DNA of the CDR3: TGTGCCAGCAGCCTAAGAGGTTTGTCCTCCTATAGCAATGAGCAGTTCTTC. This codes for CASSLRGLSSYSNEQFF. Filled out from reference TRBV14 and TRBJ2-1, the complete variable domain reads EAGVTQFPSHSVIEKGQTVTLRCDPISGHDNLYWYRRVMGKEIKFLLHFVKESKQDESGMPNNRFLAERTGGTYSTLKVQPAELEDSGVYFCASSLRGLSSYSNEQFFGPGTRLTVL.

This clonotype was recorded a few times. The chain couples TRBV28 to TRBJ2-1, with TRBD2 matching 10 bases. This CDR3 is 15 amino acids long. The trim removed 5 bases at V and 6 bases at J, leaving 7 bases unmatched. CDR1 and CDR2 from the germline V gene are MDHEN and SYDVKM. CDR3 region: CASSTLAGGINEQFF. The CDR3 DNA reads TGTGCCAGCAGTACTTTAGCGGGAGGCATCAATGAGCAGTTCTTC.

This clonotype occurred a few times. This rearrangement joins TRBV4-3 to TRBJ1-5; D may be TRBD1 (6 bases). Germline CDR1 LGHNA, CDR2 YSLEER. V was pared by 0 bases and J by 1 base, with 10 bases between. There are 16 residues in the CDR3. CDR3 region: CASSQDVGGSNQPQHF. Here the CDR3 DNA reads TGCGCCAGCAGCCAAGATGTAGGGGGAAGCAATCAGCCCCAGCATTTT.

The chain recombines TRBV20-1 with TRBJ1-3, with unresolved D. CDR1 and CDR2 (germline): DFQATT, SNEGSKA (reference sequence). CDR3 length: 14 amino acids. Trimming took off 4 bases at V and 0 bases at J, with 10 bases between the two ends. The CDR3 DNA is TGCAGTGCTATTTTCCGGAGCTCTGGAAACACCATATATTTT. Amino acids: CSAIFRSSGNTIYF.

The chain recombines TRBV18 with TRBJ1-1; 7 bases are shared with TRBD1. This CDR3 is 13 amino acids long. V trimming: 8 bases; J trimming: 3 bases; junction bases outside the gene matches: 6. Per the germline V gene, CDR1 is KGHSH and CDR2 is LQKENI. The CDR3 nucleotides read TGTGCCAGCCGACAGGGTCTGGACACTGAAGCTTTCTTT. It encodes CASRQGLDTEAFF.

The CDR3: CASSLGSGSNEKLFF. The CDR3, as DNA: TGTGCCAGCAGCTTAGGTTCAGGATCAAATGAAAAACTGTTTTTT. The V call is TRBV7-9, the J call TRBJ1-4; no clear D gene. V dropped 1 base and J dropped 5 bases, with 11 bases sitting between them. The germline V gene has CDR1 SEHNR and CDR2 FQNEAQ (reference sequence). The length of the CDR3 is 15 residues.

CDR3 nucleotide sequence: TGCAGCGCCAAGATATCCACTAGCGGGGGAGAGACCCAGTACTTC. Translated: CSAKISTSGGETQYF. The rearrangement uses TRBV29-1 and TRBJ2-5; 11 nucleotides align to TRBD2. Germline CDR1 and CDR2: SQVTM and ANQGSEA. The junction had 11 bases not matched to a gene; V was cut back by 7 bases and J by 4 bases. The length of the CDR3 is 15 residues. Full variable domain (missing parts from reference TRBV29-1 and TRBJ2-5): SAVISQKPSRDICQRGTSLTIQCQVDSQVTMMFWYRQQPGQSLTLIATANQGSEATYESGFVIDKFPISRPNLTFSTLTVSNMSPEDSSIYLCSAKISTSGGETQYFGPGTRLLVL.

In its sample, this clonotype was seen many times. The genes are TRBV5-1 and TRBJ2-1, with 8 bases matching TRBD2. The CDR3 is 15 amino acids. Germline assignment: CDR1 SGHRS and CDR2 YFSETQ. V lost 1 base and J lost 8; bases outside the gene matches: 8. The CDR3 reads CASSLTGRGGDEQFF. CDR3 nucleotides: TGCGCCAGCAGCTTGACCGGACGGGGGGGCGATGAGCAGTTCTTC.

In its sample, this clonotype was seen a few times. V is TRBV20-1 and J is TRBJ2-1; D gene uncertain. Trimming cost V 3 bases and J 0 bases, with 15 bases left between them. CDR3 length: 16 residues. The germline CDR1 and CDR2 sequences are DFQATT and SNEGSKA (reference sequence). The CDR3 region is CSASFPKRISYNEQFF. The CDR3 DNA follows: TGCAGTGCTAGTTTCCCGAAGCGAATCTCCTACAATGAGCAGTTCTTC.

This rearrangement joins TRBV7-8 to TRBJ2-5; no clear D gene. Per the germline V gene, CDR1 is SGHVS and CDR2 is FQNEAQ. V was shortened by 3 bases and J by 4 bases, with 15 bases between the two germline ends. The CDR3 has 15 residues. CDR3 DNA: TGTGCCAGCAGCTTGGAAGAGATGGAATTAGAGACCCAGTACTTC. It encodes CASSLEEMELETQYF.

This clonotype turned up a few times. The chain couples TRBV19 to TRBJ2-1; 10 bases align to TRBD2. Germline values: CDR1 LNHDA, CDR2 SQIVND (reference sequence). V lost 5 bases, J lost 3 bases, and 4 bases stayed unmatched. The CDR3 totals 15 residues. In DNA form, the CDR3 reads TGTGCCAGTAGTCAGACTAGCGGGTACTACAATGAGCAGTTCTTC. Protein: CASSQTSGYYNEQFF.

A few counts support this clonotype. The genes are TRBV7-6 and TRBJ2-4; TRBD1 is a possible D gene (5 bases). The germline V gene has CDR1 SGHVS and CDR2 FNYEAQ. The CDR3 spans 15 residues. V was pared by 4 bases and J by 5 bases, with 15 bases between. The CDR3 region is CASSSRRTGENIQYF. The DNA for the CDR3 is TGTGCCAGCAGCTCCCGCCGTACAGGAGAAAACATTCAGTACTTC.

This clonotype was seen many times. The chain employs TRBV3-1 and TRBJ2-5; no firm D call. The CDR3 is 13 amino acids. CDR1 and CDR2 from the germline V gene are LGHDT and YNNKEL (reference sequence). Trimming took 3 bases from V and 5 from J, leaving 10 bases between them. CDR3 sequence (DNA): TGTGCCAGCAGCCATCCCCCGACGGAGACCCAGTACTTC. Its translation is CASSHPPTETQYF.